The clone carrying this T cell receptor beta chain has at least ten counts. What it binds is unknown. Germline assignment: CDR1 SNHLY and CDR2 FYNNEI. This CDR3 has 13 amino acids. Unmatched junction bases numbered 4, after V lost 4 bases and J lost 5 bases. This specimen belongs to a study of T-cell reconstitution after alpha-beta-depleted transplantation in children. The study's findings and limits: At one year after transplant, newly produced T cells mostly accounted for T-cell counts and diversity. About two months after transplant, alpha-beta T cells reportedly came from several hundred expanded graft clones. Surviving recipient cells, namely T cells and thymic progenitors, were the source of high day-60 TCRbeta diversity in some patients.

For TCRbeta, the library was prepared with unique molecular identifiers. TCRdb processed the PCR reads anew with MiXCR; each CDR3 protein has one entry. The table includes about 240,000 distinct CDR3 sequences, roughly 24% detected once. The receptor's source is a girl aged 2-10 years with Fanconi anemia, due to receive a stem cell transplant. The rearrangement joins TRBV2 to TRBJ2-7; 8 nucleotides match TRBD1. The sequenced sample was PBMCs, obtained before TCRalphabeta/CD19-depleted stem cell transplant. The CDR3, as DNA: TGTGCCAGCAGTGGACAGGGGAGGCACGAGCAGTACTTC. This translates into CASSGQGRHEQYF.